This entry lists 5 T cell receptor beta chains sequenced from one sample in a study of blood T cell repertoires in COVID-19. Method: immunoSEQ multiplex PCR; TCRdb's copy keeps in-frame clones and lacks some. The sample has about 300,000 clones, around 90% seen once. Sequencing used peripheral blood. These receptors were taken from a man between 65 and 85 years old with acute or convalescent COVID-19.

This chain joins TRBV7-2 and TRBJ2-4; 7 bases align to TRBD2. The CDR3 is 14 amino acids. V lost 10 bases, J lost 5 bases, and 11 bases stayed unmatched. Per germline, CDR1 SGHTA and CDR2 FQGNSA. The CDR3 spells CATKRSGGENIQYF. DNA of the CDR3: TGTGCCACCAAACGGTCGGGGGGTGAAAACATTCAGTACTTC.

This clone was recorded a few times. The J gene is TRBJ2-1, the V gene TRBV7-9; no clear D. V shed 5 bases and J shed 4 bases, with 15 bases lying between them. The CDR3 is made up of 15 amino acids. CDR1 and CDR2 (germline): SEHNR, FQNEAQ (reference sequence). The CDR3 loop reads CASSKVTTSYNEQFF. Written as DNA, the CDR3 is TGTGCCAGCAGCAAAGTAACTACATCATACAATGAGCAGTTCTTC. Together with reference TRBV7-9 and TRBJ2-1, the CDR3 gives the full variable domain: DTGVSQNPRHKITKRGQNVTFRCDPISEHNRLYWYRQTLGQGPEFLTYFQNEAQLEKSRLLSDRFSAERPKGSFSTLEIQRTEQGDSAMYLCASSKVTTSYNEQFFGPGTRLTVL.

This chain uses TRBV15 with TRBJ1-4; D not certain. The CDR3 runs to 16 residues. Germline V lookup: CDR1 LNHNV, CDR2 YYDKDF (reference sequence). Deletions cut 5 bases from V and 5 bases from J, with 18 bases between. The CDR3 region is CATSRVEFRRNEKLFF. In nucleotides, the CDR3 is TGTGCCACCAGCCGAGTGGAGTTTCGGAGAAATGAAAAACTGTTTTTT.

V gene TRBV7-2 combines with J gene TRBJ2-1, with D perhaps TRBD2 (5 bases). V shed 3 bases and J shed 9 bases, with 9 bases lying between them. Per germline, CDR1 SGHTA and CDR2 FQGNSA. The CDR3 length is 12 residues. CDR3 loop: CASSFAGSEQFF. CDR3 nucleotide sequence: TGTGCCAGCAGCTTTGCTGGGAGTGAGCAGTTCTTC.

The chain combines TRBV7-2 with TRBJ2-3; maybe TRBD2 (5 bases). Germline V gene data show CDR1 as SGHTA and CDR2 as FQGNSA. The ends were cut back, 2 bases at V and 5 bases at J, with 11 bases in the middle. The CDR3 is 14 amino acids. For the CDR3, the DNA is TGTGCCAGCAGCTTATACGGGAATGAAGATACGCAGTATTTT. Translation: CASSLYGNEDTQYF. Looking up the rest from reference TRBV7-2 and TRBJ2-3 gives the full variable domain: GAGVSQSPSNKVTEKGKDVELRCDPISGHTALYWYRQSLGQGLEFLIYFQGNSAPDKSGLPSDRFSAERTGGSVSTLTIQRTQQEDSAVYLCASSLYGNEDTQYFGPGTRLTVL.